Following are 20 T cell receptor beta chains from one sample sequenced in a study of blood T cell repertoires in COVID-19. Measured with immunoSEQ multiplex PCR; TCRdb has only the in-frame clones, and not every one. This table holds fewer than 130,000 clones, about three quarters found once. Source material: peripheral blood. All receptors derive from a woman older than 75 with active or convalescent COVID-19.

The chain combines TRBV5-4 with TRBJ1-2; no reliable D call. The germline CDR1 and CDR2 sequences are SGHNT and YYREEE (reference sequence). This CDR3 contains 14 residues. Deletions cut 2 bases from V and 2 bases from J, with 10 bases between. CDR3 nucleotides: TGTGCCAGCAGCTTCCCCGGACTAAACTATGGCTACACCTTC. Translation gives CASSFPGLNYGYTF.

The CDR3 region is CASSRQGLRTDTQYF. The CDR3 DNA sequence: TGTGCCAGCAGCAGACAGGGGTTGCGCACAGATACGCAGTATTTT. This chain connects TRBV7-3 to TRBJ2-3; 8 bases line up with TRBD1. V was pared by 5 bases and J by 1 base, with 5 bases of the junction left unmatched. The CDR3 runs 15 residues. Per the germline V gene, CDR1 is SGHTA and CDR2 is FQGTGA. Filled out from reference TRBV7-3 and TRBJ2-3, the complete variable domain reads GAGVSQTPSNKVTEKGKYVELRCDPISGHTALYWYRQSLGQGPEFLIYFQGTGAADDSGLPNDRFFAVRPEGSVSTLKIQRTERGDSAVYLCASSRQGLRTDTQYFGPGTRLTVL.

This rearrangement joins TRBV5-6 to TRBJ2-7; D is perhaps TRBD2 (7 bases). From germline, CDR1 is SGHDT and CDR2 YYEEEE. The CDR3 covers 15 residues. V lost 4 bases, J lost 6 bases, and 20 bases lay in between. For the CDR3, the DNA is TGTGCCAGCAGCAGCGCGGACAGACGCGGGGGCGAGCAGTACTTC. Protein product: CASSSADRRGGEQYF.

This chain uses TRBV3-1 (or the pseudogene TRBV3-2) with TRBJ2-3; 8 nucleotides agree with TRBD2. Germline V lookup: CDR1 LGHDT, CDR2 YNNKEL (reference sequence). The ends lost 1 base at V and 14 bases at J; junction bases unmatched: 14. The CDR3 loop spans 15 amino acids. CDR3 nucleotide sequence: TGTGCCAGCAGCCAAGGGCGAGCGGGAGTTTATTTGCCGTATTTT. Its protein product is CASSQGRAGVYLPYF.

This clone was counted only a few times. A read error may account for a junction end that differs from germline. J is TRBJ1-6 and V is TRBV4-1, with D hard to call. CDR3 length equals 14 residues. The germline CDR1 and CDR2 sequences are MGHRA and YSYEKL. As DNA, the CDR3 is TGCGCCAGCAGCCAAGAAGTTGCGTCGGTCCACGTAAACTTT. It yields the protein CASSQEVASVHVNF.

The rearrangement links TRBV19 to TRBJ1-5; tentative D call: TRBD1 (6 bases). The germline V gene encodes CDR1 LNHDA and CDR2 SQIVND (reference sequence). Trimming pared 6 bases from V and 4 bases from J, leaving 25 bases between. The CDR3 consists of 18 residues. CDR3 region: CASSYLQNQGRGNQPQHF. For the CDR3, the DNA is TGTGCCAGTAGCTACCTCCAAAACCAGGGTAGGGGGAATCAGCCCCAGCATTTT. Full variable domain (remainder filled in from reference TRBV19 and TRBJ1-5): DGGITQSPKYLFRKEGQNVTLSCEQNLNHDAMYWYRQDPGQGLRLIYYSQIVNDFQKGDIAEGYSVSREKKESFPLTVTSAQKNPTAFYLCASSYLQNQGRGNQPQHFGDGTRLSIL.

The sample holds a few counts of this clone. The chain carries TRBV11-3 and TRBJ1-1; D ambiguous. Trimming cost V 3 bases and J 3 bases, with 8 bases left between them. This CDR3 region has 13 residues. Germline V CDR1 and CDR2: SGHNT, YENEEA. The CDR3 region is CASSLYPDTEAFF. As DNA, the CDR3 is TGTGCCAGCAGCTTGTATCCTGACACTGAAGCTTTCTTT.

The chain uses TRBV28 and TRBJ2-7; the match to TRBD2 covers 11 bases. V dropped 5 bases and J dropped 3; count of bases not matched to a gene: 12. The CDR3 length is 17 residues. CDR1 is MDHEN, CDR2 SYDVKM, per germline. CDR3 nucleotide sequence: TGTGCCAGCAGTCCGATAGCGGGAGGGCCTGGTGACTACGAGCAGTACTTC. Translated, it gives CASSPIAGGPGDYEQYF. The full variable domain, its missing parts supplied by reference TRBV28 and TRBJ2-7, is DVKVTQSSRYLVKRTGEKVFLECVQDMDHENMFWYRQDPGLGLRLIYFSYDVKMKEKGDIPEGYSVSREKKERFSLILESASTNQTSMYLCASSPIAGGPGDYEQYFGPGTRLTVT.

CDR3 sequence (DNA): TGTGCCAGCAGCGGCCGGGACTCAGGAGAGACCCAGTACTTC. Residues: CASSGRDSGETQYF. The chain recombines TRBV4-2 with TRBJ2-5; D possibly corresponds to TRBD2 (6 bases). The V gene lost 5 bases and the J gene lost 4 bases, with 14 bases spanning the gap. The CDR3 is 14 amino acids. Germline values: CDR1 LGHNA, CDR2 YNFKEQ.

This chain uses TRBV3-1 (or the pseudogene TRBV3-2) with TRBJ1-3, with 7 bases lining up with TRBD1. The CDR3 has 13 residues. Germline loops: CDR1 LGHDT, CDR2 YNNKEL (reference sequence). The ends lost 5 bases at V and 3 bases at J; junction bases unmatched: 1. CDR3 loop: CASSDRVGNTIYF. The DNA of the CDR3 is TGTGCCAGCAGCGACAGGGTTGGAAACACCATATATTTT.

This clone was counted once. The chain employs TRBV2 and TRBJ2-3; 7 bases are shared with TRBD1. The CDR3 runs 14 residues. With V trimmed by 6 bases and J by 0 bases, 3 bases remained unmatched. Germline loops: CDR1 SNHLY, CDR2 FYNNEI. The CDR3 reads CASRKQGSTDTQYF. As DNA, the CDR3 is TGTGCCAGCAGGAAACAGGGGAGCACAGATACGCAGTATTTT. The full variable domain, with the rest looked up from reference TRBV2 and TRBJ2-3, is EPEVTQTPSHQVTQMGQEVILRCVPISNHLYFYWYRQILGQKVEFLVSFYNNEISEKSEIFDDQFSVERPDGSNFTLKIRSTKLEDSAMYFCASRKQGSTDTQYFGPGTRLTVL.

V is TRBV30 and J is TRBJ2-5, with D perhaps matching TRBD1 (5 bases). The ends were cut back, 2 bases at V and 5 bases at J, with 6 bases in the middle. The CDR3 consists of 11 residues. Germline V gives CDR1 GTSNPN, CDR2 SVGIG (reference sequence). As DNA, the CDR3 is TGTGCCTGGAGTCCAGGGGAGACCCAGTACTTC. This encodes CAWSPGETQYF. The entire variable domain, with the rest obtained from reference TRBV30 and TRBJ2-5, is as follows: SQTIHQWPATLVQPVGSPLSLECTVEGTSNPNLYWYRQAAGRGLQLLFYSVGIGQISSEVPQNLSASRPQDRQFILSSKKLLLSDSGFYLCAWSPGETQYFGPGTRLLVL.

The J gene is TRBJ2-2, the V gene TRBV5-1, with TRBD1 as a possible D gene (6 bases). The length of the CDR3 is 14 residues. The V and J ends lost 0 bases and 3 bases respectively, with 6 bases between them. Per the germline V gene, CDR1 is SGHRS and CDR2 is YFSETQ. The CDR3 loop reads CASSLGTDTGELFF. The CDR3 region has the DNA TGCGCCAGCAGCTTGGGGACAGACACCGGGGAGCTGTTTTTT.

This clone has only a few counts. V and J are TRBV2 and TRBJ2-2, with D maybe TRBD1 (5 bases). V lost 4 bases and J 6 bases, leaving 21 bases between the germline ends. Germline V gives CDR1 SNHLY, CDR2 FYNNEI. CDR3 length: 17 amino acids. The CDR3 region is CASSATLVPQGAGELFF. Written as DNA, the CDR3 is TGTGCCAGCAGTGCCACCCTAGTTCCCCAGGGCGCCGGGGAGCTGTTTTTT.

The chain uses TRBV18 and TRBJ1-3; TRBD1 agrees at 7 bases. Germline values: CDR1 KGHSH, CDR2 LQKENI. The V and J ends lost 5 bases and 0 bases, in that order; junction bases with no gene match: 4. This CDR3 spans 15 amino acids. CDR3 in DNA: TGTGCCAGCTCAACAAGACAGGGCTCTGGAAACACCATATATTTT. Its translation is CASSTRQGSGNTIYF.

The rearrangement links TRBV5-4 to TRBJ1-1; D not resolved. Germline V lookup: CDR1 SGHNT, CDR2 YYREEE (reference sequence). Trimming shortened V by 4 bases and J by 4 bases, and 5 bases separated the two germline ends. This CDR3 comprises 11 residues. DNA for the CDR3: TGTGCCAGCAGCCTCGGCACTGAAGCTTTCTTT. As protein: CASSLGTEAFF.

This chain joins TRBV18 and TRBJ2-1; the match to TRBD2 covers 15 bases. The J segment lost 3 bases and the V segment lost 5 bases, leaving 2 bases of the junction unmatched. The CDR3 is 16 amino acids. The germline V gene has CDR1 KGHSH and CDR2 LQKENI. The CDR3 region is CASSSGLAGGYNEQFF. The CDR3 bases are TGTGCCAGCTCATCGGGACTAGCGGGAGGCTACAATGAGCAGTTCTTC.

V gene TRBV21-1 combines with J gene TRBJ2-3; the table's D call of TRBD2 was not tested on the DNA. TRBV21-1 is reported as a pseudogene. The CDR3 loop spans 15 amino acids. For the CDR3, the DNA is TGTGCCAGCAGCCAAAGGGGCGGGAGGGCCGGTACGCAGTATTTT. Translated, it gives CASSQRGGRAGTQYF.

The chain combines TRBV24-1 with TRBJ2-7, with 8 bases matching TRBD2. Germline CDR1 KGHDR, CDR2 SFDVKD. This CDR3 is built from 16 residues. With V trimmed by 4 bases and J by 5 bases, 12 bases remained unmatched. Here the CDR3 DNA reads TGTGCCACCAGTGAAAATGCGGGAGGAGATTCCCACGAGCAGTACTTC. Residues: CATSENAGGDSHEQYF.

This clone was counted only a few times. The chain joins TRBV2 to TRBJ2-7; 8 nucleotides align to TRBD2. Trimming removed 3 bases from V and 0 bases from J; junction bases left unmatched: 10. CDR3 length equals 17 residues. The V gene's germline CDR1 is SNHLY and CDR2 FYNNEI. The CDR3 loop is CASSDAGGGQSSYEQYF. The CDR3 bases are TGTGCCAGCAGTGACGCGGGGGGCGGCCAGAGCTCCTACGAGCAGTACTTC.